These 14 T cell receptor beta chains were all obtained from the same sample, sequenced in a study of T cell repertoires in cytomegalovirus infection. TCRdb itself ran the reads through MiXCR, one entry per CDR3 protein. The sample lists 200,000 to 300,000 distinct CDR3 sequences, approximately 7% seen once, with 5.5% to 8% in the top ten. Sequences were obtained from PBMCs. All receptors come from a human donor in good health (CMV status not recorded). Some clones in this sample may be carry-over from other donors' samples.

This clonotype was recorded many times. V usage is TRBV7-9 and J usage is TRBJ2-6; D unclear. V dropped 2 bases and J dropped 9 bases, with 17 bases sitting between them. Per the germline V gene, CDR1 is SEHNR and CDR2 is FQNEAQ (reference sequence). This CDR3 has 16 amino acids. This CDR3 is CASSLTSRVTVNVLTF. Here the CDR3 DNA reads TGTGCCAGCAGCTTAACTTCTCGGGTTACGGTCAACGTCCTGACTTTC.

This clonotype appeared many times. The chain employs TRBV4-1 and TRBJ2-1; D unresolved. V was pared by 0 bases and J by 1 base, with 13 bases between. CDR1 is MGHRA, CDR2 YSYEKL, per germline. The CDR3 extends over 17 amino acids. In DNA form, the CDR3 reads TGCGCCAGCAGCCAAGATCGCTGGGAAAGGTCCTACAATGAGCAGTTCTTC. Amino acid sequence: CASSQDRWERSYNEQFF.

This clonotype occurred many times. This chain connects TRBV7-2 to TRBJ2-7, with 7 nucleotides matching TRBD1. The germline gives CDR1 SGHTA, CDR2 FQGNSA. This CDR3 contains 15 residues. With 4 bases clipped from V and 2 bases from J, the junction kept 8 bases outside the gene matches. CDR3 nucleotide sequence: TGTGCCAGCAGCTCGCCGGGACAGTGGCCCTACGAGCAGTACTTC. This sequence encodes CASSSPGQWPYEQYF.

This clonotype appeared many times. The gene calls are TRBV7-2 and TRBJ1-5, with 7 nucleotides matching TRBD1. Germline assignment: CDR1 SGHTA and CDR2 FQGNSA. Losses at the gene ends were 5 bases for V and 0 bases for J; bases not matched to a gene: 4. The CDR3 consists of 15 residues. This chain's CDR3 is CASSPGQFSNQPQHF. DNA of the CDR3: TGTGCCAGCAGCCCGGGACAGTTTAGCAATCAGCCCCAGCATTTT.

This clonotype was seen at least ten times. The chain carries TRBV7-2 and TRBJ1-6; D remains unclear. This CDR3 comprises 15 residues. Looked up from germline, CDR1 is SGHTA and CDR2 is FQGNSA. Trimming pared 6 bases from V and 9 bases from J, leaving 18 bases between. This CDR3 reads CASRLDPRNTSPLHF. As DNA, the CDR3 is TGTGCCAGCAGGTTGGACCCCAGAAATACTTCACCCCTCCACTTT.

This clonotype was picked up many times. The gene calls are TRBV6-1 and TRBJ2-7, with D perhaps TRBD1 or TRBD2 (5 bases each). This CDR3 is 13 amino acids long. The V end lost 3 bases, the J end lost 6 bases, and 12 bases lay between the germline ends. Germline V gene data show CDR1 as MNHNS and CDR2 as SASEGT. The CDR3 loop is CASSEAGRFEQYF. The CDR3 DNA is TGTGCCAGCAGTGAGGCAGGGAGATTCGAGCAGTACTTC.

This clonotype has at least ten counts. The rearrangement links TRBV6-1 to TRBJ2-6; D is ambiguous. This CDR3 has 15 residues. Trimming stripped 9 bases from V and 0 bases from J, with 12 bases between. Germline CDR1 MNHNS, CDR2 SASEGT. CDR3 loop: CARSDGDSGANVLTF. The CDR3 nucleotides read TGTGCCAGGTCGGACGGTGACTCTGGGGCCAACGTCCTGACTTTC.

At least ten counts were recorded for this clonotype. The rearrangement links TRBV10-3 to TRBJ2-3, with TRBD2 identical over 8 bases. Germline CDR1 ENHRY, CDR2 SYGVKD. The V segment lost 6 bases and the J segment 0 bases; nucleotides outside the gene matches: 5. The CDR3 consists of 15 residues. CDR3: CAISLTSDSTDTQYF. The CDR3 nucleotides are TGTGCCATCAGCCTGACTAGCGACAGCACAGATACGCAGTATTTT.

Many counts were recorded for this clonotype. In DNA form, the CDR3 reads TGTGCCAGCAGTGAGGGGAACACTGAAGCTTTCTTT. Encoded protein: CASSEGNTEAFF. The V and J genes are TRBV28 and TRBJ1-1; D remains ambiguous. Trimming took off 5 bases at V and 1 base at J, with 5 bases between the two ends. The CDR3 is 12 residues long. The V gene's germline CDR1 is MDHEN and CDR2 SYDVKM.

This clonotype showed up many times. The gene calls are TRBV12-3 or TRBV12-4 and TRBJ2-7; D call uncertain. Trimming took 1 base from V and 0 from J, leaving 7 bases between them. The CDR3 spans 14 residues. DNA for the CDR3: TGTGCCAGCAGTTTAGGGTGGACCTCCTACGAGCAGTACTTC. This translates into CASSLGWTSYEQYF.

This clonotype appeared many times. This chain links TRBV11-2 with TRBJ2-5, with 8 bases matching TRBD1. Trimming removed 4 bases from V and 5 bases from J; junction bases left unmatched: 9. This CDR3 comprises 15 residues. Germline V CDR1 and CDR2: SGHAT, FQNNGV. The CDR3 DNA is TGTGCCAGCAGCTCCACAGGACAGGGTTTGGAGACCCAGTACTTC. Residues: CASSSTGQGLETQYF.

In this sample, this clonotype turned up a few times. The chain employs TRBV5-8 and TRBJ1-4; D is ambiguous. The germline V gene encodes CDR1 SGHTS and CDR2 YDEGEE. The CDR3 contains 11 residues. V was clipped by 4 bases and J by 12 bases, with 10 bases between them. The CDR3: CASSLLQQLFF. The DNA of the CDR3 is TGTGCCAGCAGCCTGTTGCAGCAACTGTTTTTT.

This clonotype came up many times. The chain combines TRBV20-1 with TRBJ1-2; D may be TRBD1 (6 bases). CDR1 and CDR2 from the germline V gene are DFQATT and SNEGSKA (reference sequence). Trimming cost V 5 bases and J 6 bases, with 19 bases left between them. The CDR3 is 14 amino acids. The CDR3, as DNA: TGCAGTGCTGCACCAGGGGCAGGGGAGGATGGCTACACCTTC. This translates into CSAAPGAGEDGYTF.

In this sample, this clonotype turned up many times. Here the CDR3 reads CASSFTELTDTQYF. CDR3 coding DNA: TGTGCCAGCAGCTTTACCGAACTAACAGATACGCAGTATTTT. V gene TRBV28 combines with J gene TRBJ2-3; D gene unclear. V lost 6 bases and J lost 3, with 13 bases in between. This CDR3 has 14 amino acids. Germline V lookup: CDR1 MDHEN, CDR2 SYDVKM.